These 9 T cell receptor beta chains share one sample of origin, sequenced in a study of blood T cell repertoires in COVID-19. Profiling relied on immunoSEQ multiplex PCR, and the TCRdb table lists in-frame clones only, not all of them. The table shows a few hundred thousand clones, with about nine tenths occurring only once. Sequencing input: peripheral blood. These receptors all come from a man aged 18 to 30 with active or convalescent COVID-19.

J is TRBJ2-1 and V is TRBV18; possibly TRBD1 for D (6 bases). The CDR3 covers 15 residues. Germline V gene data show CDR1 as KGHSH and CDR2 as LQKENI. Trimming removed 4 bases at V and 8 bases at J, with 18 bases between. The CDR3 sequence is CASSLQQGPLDEQFF. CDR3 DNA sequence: TGTGCCAGCTCACTACAACAGGGCCCTTTGGATGAGCAGTTCTTC.

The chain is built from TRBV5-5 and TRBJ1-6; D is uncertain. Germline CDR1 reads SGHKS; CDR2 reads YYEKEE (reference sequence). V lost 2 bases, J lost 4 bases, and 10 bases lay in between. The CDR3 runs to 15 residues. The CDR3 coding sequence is TGTGCCAGCAGCTTAGTGGGAGGATATAATTCACCCCTCCACTTT. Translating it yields CASSLVGGYNSPLHF. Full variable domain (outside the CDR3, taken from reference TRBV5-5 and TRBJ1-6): DAGVTQSPTHLIKTRGQQVTLRCSPISGHKSVSWYQQVLGQGPQFIFQYYEKEERGRGNFPDRFSARQFPNYSSELNVNALLLGDSALYLCASSLVGGYNSPLHFGNGTRLTVT.

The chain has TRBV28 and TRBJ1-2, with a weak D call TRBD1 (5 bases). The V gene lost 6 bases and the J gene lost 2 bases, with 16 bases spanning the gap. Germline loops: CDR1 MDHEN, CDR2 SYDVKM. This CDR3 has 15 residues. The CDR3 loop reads CASSLRQILNYGYTF. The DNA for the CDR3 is TGTGCCAGCAGCCTCAGACAGATACTAAACTATGGCTACACCTTC.

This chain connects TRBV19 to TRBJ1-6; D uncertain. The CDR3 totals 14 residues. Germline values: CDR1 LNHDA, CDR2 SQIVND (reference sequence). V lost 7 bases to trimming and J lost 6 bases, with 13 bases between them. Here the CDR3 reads CASTPGGLNSPLHF. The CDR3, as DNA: TGTGCCAGTACCCCGGGCGGACTTAATTCACCCCTCCACTTT.

For the CDR3, the DNA is TGTGCCAGCAGCCAGGGGCCACGCGACGACGATAGCAATCAGCCCCAGCATTTT. This sequence encodes CASSQGPRDDDSNQPQHF. The chain couples TRBV21-1 to TRBJ1-5; the table calls TRBD1, which could not be checked here. TRBV21-1 is shown as a pseudogene. This CDR3 spans 18 amino acids.

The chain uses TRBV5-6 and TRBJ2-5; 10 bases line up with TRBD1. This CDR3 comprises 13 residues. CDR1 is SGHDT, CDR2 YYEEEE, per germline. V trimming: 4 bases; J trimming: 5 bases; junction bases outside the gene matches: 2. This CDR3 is CASSPDRGETQYF. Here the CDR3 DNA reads TGTGCCAGCAGCCCGGACAGGGGGGAGACCCAGTACTTC.

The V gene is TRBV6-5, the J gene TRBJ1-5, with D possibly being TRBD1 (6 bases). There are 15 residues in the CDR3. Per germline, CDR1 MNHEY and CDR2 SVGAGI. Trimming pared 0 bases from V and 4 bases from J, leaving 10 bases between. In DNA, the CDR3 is TGTGCCAGCAGTTACTCGGCAGGGGCGAATCAGCCCCAGCATTTT. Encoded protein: CASSYSAGANQPQHF.

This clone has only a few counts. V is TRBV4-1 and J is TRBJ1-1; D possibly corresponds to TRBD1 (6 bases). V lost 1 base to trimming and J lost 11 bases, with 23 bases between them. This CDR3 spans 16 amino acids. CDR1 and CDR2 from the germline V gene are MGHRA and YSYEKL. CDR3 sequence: CASSQGPYDSNRAAFF. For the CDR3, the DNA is TGCGCCAGCAGCCAAGGCCCCTACGACTCAAACAGGGCGGCTTTCTTT.

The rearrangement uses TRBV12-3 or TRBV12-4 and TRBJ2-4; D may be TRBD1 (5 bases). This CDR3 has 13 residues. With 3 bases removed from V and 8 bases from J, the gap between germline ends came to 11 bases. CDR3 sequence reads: CASSLLGADIQYF. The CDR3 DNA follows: TGTGCCAGCAGTTTGTTAGGGGCTGACATTCAGTACTTC.